This T cell receptor beta chain was sequenced in a study of blood T cell repertoires in COVID-19. Overall study context: Sources were T cells, B-cell-depleted T cells, or PBMCs; the material itself was cDNA or gDNA.

The table lists this clone with a few counts. Germline lookup yields CDR1 LNHDA and CDR2 SQIVND (reference sequence). Unmatched junction bases numbered 4, after V lost 3 bases and J lost 0 bases. This CDR3 is 16 amino acids long. How the authors handled the data: Counts of nucleated cells, estimated from reference gene primer amplification, were obtained. TCRdb's copy holds only in-frame clones and misses some; the assay was immunoSEQ multiplex PCR. That table supplies the V and J calls and clone size; D and trimming were determined from the DNA. The table records fewer than 90,000 clones, roughly 87% of them present only once.

The chain links TRBV19 to TRBJ2-1, with 8 bases that match TRBD2. Sequenced: peripheral blood. The TCR comes from a male donor with acute or convalescent COVID-19. CDR3 nucleotides: TGTGCCAGTAGTATGATAGCGGGGAGCTCCTACAATGAGCAGTTCTTC. Its translation is CASSMIAGSSYNEQFF. The full variable domain, in which reference TRBV19 and TRBJ2-1 provide the parts outside the CDR3, is DGGITQSPKYLFRKEGQNVTLSCEQNLNHDAMYWYRQDPGQGLRLIYYSQIVNDFQKGDIAEGYSVSREKKESFPLTVTSAQKNPTAFYLCASSMIAGSSYNEQFFGPGTRLTVL.